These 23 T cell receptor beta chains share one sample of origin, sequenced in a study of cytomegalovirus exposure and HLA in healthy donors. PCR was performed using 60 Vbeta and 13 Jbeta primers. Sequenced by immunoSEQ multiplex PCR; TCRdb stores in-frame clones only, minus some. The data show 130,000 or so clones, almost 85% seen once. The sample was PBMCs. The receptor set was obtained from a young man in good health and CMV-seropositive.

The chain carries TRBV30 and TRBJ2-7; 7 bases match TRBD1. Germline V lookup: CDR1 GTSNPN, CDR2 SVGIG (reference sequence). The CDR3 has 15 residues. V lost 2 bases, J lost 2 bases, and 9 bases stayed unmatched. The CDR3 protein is CAWSHSGTATYEQYF. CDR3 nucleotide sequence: TGTGCCTGGAGTCATTCCGGGACAGCAACCTACGAGCAGTACTTC.

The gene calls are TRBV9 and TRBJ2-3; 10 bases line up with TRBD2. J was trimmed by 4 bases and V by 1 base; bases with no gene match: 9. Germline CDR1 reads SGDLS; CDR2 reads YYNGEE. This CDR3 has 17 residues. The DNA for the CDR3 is TGTGCCAGCAGCGTATATCTAGCGGGAGTTGCGGCAGATACGCAGTATTTT. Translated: CASSVYLAGVAADTQYF.

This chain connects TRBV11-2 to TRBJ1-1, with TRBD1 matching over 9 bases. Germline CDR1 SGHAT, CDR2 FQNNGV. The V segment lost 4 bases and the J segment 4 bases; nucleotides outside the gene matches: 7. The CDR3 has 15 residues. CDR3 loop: CASSWRDREGTEAFF. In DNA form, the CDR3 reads TGTGCCAGCAGCTGGAGGGACAGGGAGGGCACTGAAGCTTTCTTT.

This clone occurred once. CDR3: CASSQGTSGSYEQFF. CDR3 DNA sequence: TGTGCCAGCAGCCAAGGGACTAGCGGGAGTTATGAGCAGTTCTTC. V usage is TRBV14 and J usage is TRBJ2-1; the match to TRBD2 covers 13 bases. Per the germline V gene, CDR1 is SGHDN and CDR2 is FVKESK. This CDR3 contains 15 residues. V was pared by 1 base and J by 8 bases, with 2 bases of the junction left unmatched.

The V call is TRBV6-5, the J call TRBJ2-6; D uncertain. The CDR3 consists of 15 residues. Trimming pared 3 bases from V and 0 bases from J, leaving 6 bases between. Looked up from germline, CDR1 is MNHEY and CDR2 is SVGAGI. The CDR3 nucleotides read TGTGCCAGCAGTTATCCCCGCTCTGGGGCCAACGTCCTGACTTTC. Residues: CASSYPRSGANVLTF.

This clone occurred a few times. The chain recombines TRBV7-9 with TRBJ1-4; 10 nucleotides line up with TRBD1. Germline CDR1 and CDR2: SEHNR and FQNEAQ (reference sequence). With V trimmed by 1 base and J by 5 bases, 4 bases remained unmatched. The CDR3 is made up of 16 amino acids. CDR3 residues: CASSLEGDRGNEKLFF. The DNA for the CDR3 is TGTGCCAGCAGCTTAGAGGGGGACAGGGGAAATGAAAAACTGTTTTTT. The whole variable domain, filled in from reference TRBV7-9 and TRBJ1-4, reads DTGVSQNPRHKITKRGQNVTFRCDPISEHNRLYWYRQTLGQGPEFLTYFQNEAQLEKSRLLSDRFSAERPKGSFSTLEIQRTEQGDSAMYLCASSLEGDRGNEKLFFGSGTQLSVL.

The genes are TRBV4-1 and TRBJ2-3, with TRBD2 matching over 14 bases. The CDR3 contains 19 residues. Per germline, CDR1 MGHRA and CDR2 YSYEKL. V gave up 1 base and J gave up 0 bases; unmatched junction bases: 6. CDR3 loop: CASSQGGTSGSPSTDTQYF. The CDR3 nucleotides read TGCGCCAGCAGCCAAGGGGGGACTAGCGGGAGCCCTAGCACAGATACGCAGTATTTT.

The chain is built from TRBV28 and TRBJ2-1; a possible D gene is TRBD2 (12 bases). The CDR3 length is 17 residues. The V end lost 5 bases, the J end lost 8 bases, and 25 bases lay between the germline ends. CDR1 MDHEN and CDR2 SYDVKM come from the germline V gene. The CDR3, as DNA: TGTGCCAGCAGTCCCGGGACAGGGGGACTAGCGGGTGATGAGCAGTTCTTC. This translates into CASSPGTGGLAGDEQFF.

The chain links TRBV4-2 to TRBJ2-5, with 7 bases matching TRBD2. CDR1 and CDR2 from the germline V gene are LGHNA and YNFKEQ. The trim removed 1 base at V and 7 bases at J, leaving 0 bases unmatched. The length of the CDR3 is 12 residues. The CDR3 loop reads CASSQGEGTQYF. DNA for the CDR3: TGTGCCAGCAGCCAAGGGGAGGGGACCCAGTACTTC.

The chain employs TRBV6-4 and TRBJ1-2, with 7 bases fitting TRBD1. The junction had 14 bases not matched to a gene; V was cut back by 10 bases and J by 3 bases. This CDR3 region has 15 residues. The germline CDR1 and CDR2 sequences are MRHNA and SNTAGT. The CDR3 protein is CATTGQLNTDYGYTF. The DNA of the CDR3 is TGTGCCACCACGGGACAGTTAAACACGGACTATGGCTACACCTTC.

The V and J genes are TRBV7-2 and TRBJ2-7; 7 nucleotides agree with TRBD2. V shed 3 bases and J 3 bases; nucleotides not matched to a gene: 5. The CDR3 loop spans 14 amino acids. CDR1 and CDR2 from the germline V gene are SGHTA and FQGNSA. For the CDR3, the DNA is TGTGCCAGCAGCTTGCCTAGCGGATTCTACGAGCAGTACTTC. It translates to CASSLPSGFYEQYF.

This CDR3 is CAISESRLNTLDRGQDFSEAFF. CDR3 nucleotides: TGTGCCATCAGTGAGTCCCGCCTGAATACTTTGGACAGGGGGCAAGATTTTTCCGAAGCTTTCTTT. The chain has TRBV10-3 and TRBJ1-1; TRBD1 agrees at 11 bases. This CDR3 contains 22 residues. CDR1 and CDR2 from the germline V gene are ENHRY and SYGVKD. V lost 0 bases and J lost 8; bases outside the gene matches: 26.

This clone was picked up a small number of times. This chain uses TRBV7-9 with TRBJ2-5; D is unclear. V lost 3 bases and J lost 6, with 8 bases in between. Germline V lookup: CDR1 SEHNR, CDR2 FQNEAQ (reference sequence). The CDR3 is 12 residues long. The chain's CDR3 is CASSFQRKTQYF. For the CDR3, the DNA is TGTGCCAGCAGCTTTCAGAGGAAGACCCAGTACTTC.

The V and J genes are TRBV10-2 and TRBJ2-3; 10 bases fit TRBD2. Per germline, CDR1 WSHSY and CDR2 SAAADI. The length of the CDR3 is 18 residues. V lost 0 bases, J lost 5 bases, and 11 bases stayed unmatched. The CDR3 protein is CASSESSSGRANGDTQYF. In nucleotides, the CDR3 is TGCGCCAGCAGTGAGTCGTCTAGCGGGAGAGCCAATGGAGATACGCAGTATTTT.

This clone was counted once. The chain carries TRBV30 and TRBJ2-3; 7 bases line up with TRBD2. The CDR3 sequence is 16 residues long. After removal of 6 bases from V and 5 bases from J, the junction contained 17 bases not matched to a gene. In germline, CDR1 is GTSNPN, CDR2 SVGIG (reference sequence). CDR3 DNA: TGTGCCTGTCTCCTGGTTGGGGGGAGGGCCGAAGATACGCAGTATTTT. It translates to CACLLVGGRAEDTQYF.

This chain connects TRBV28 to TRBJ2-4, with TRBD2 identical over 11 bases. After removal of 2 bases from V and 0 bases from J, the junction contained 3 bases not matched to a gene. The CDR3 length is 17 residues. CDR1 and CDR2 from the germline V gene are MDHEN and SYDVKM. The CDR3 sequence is CASSLGTSGVAKNIQYF. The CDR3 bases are TGTGCCAGCAGTTTAGGGACTAGCGGAGTAGCCAAAAACATTCAGTACTTC.

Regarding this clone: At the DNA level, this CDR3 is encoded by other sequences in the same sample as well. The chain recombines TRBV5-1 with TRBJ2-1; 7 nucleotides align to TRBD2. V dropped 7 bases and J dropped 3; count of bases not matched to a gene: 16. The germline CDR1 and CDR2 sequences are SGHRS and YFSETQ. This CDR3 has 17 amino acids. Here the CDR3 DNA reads TGCGCCAGCCGACAAGGAGTTACTAGCGCTTTCTACAATGAGCAGTTCTTC. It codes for CASRQGVTSAFYNEQFF.

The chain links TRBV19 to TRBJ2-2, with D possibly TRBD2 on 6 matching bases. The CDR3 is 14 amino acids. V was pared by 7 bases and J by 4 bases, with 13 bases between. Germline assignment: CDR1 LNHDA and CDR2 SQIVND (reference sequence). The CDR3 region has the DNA TGTGCCAGTATGTGGAGGGGCGGCACCGGGGAGCTGTTTTTT. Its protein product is CASMWRGGTGELFF.

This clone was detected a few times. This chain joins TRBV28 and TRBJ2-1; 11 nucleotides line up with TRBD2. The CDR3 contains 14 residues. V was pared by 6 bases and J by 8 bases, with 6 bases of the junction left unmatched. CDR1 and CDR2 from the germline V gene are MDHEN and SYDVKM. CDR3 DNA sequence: TGTGCCAGCAGACAACTAGCGGGGGTTTATGAGCAGTTCTTC. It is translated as CASRQLAGVYEQFF.

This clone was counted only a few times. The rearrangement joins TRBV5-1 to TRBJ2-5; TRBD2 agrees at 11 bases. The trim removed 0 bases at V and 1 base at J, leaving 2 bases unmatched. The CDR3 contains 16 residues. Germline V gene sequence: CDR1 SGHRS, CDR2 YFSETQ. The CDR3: CASSLDLAGGQETQYF. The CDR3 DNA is TGCGCCAGCAGCTTGGATCTAGCGGGAGGCCAAGAGACCCAGTACTTC.

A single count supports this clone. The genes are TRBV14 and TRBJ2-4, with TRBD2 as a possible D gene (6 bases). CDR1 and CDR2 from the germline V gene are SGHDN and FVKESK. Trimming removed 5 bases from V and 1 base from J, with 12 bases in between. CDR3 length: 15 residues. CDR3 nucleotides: TGTGCCAGCAGCTCCCGGGGGACGGCCAAAAACATTCAGTACTTC. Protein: CASSSRGTAKNIQYF.

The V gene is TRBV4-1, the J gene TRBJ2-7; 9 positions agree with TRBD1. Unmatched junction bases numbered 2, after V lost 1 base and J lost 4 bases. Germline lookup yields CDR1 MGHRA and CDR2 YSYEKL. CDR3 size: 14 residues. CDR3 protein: CASSQVGTGYEQYF. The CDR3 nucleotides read TGCGCCAGCAGCCAAGTGGGGACAGGGTACGAGCAGTACTTC.

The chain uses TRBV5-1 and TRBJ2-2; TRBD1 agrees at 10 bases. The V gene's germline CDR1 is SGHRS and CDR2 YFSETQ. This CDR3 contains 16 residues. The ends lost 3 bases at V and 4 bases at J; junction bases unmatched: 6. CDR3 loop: CASSYRDRGLTGELFF. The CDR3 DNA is TGCGCCAGCAGCTACCGGGACAGGGGCCTCACCGGGGAGCTGTTTTTT.